This TCR beta chain stems from a study of memory CD4+ T cells and cytomegalovirus serostatus. For the study at large: This sample comes from healthy Belgian adults, roughly nine CMV seropositive, about 23 seronegative.

Sequencing was performed with immunoSEQ multiplex PCR; in TCRdb, only in-frame clones are kept and a portion is missing. The sample consists of around 54,000 clones, over 65% of them appearing once. The sort gate was single viable CD3+CD4+CD8-CD45RO+ cells for memory CD4+ T cells. Total CD4+ T cells were enriched by CD4 positive selection. The CDR3 runs to 13 residues. Per germline, CDR1 SGHAT and CDR2 FQNNGV. Trimming stripped 5 bases from V and 4 bases from J, with 11 bases between. What was sequenced was memory CD4+ T cells from blood. The source is an adult in good health and CMV-seropositive. The chain has TRBV11-2 and TRBJ2-5; a weak D match, TRBD2 (5 bases). The CDR3 protein is CASSRGRIETQYF. The CDR3 DNA reads as TGTGCCAGCAGCCGGGGTCGGATAGAGACCCAGTACTTC.